The 15 T cell receptor beta chains in this list originate from one sample, sequenced in a study of shared clonotypes between healthy human individuals. The assay was immunoSEQ multiplex PCR, and TCRdb's table has in-frame clones only and misses some. The sample has some 510,000 clones; about four fifths are singletons. Source material: PBMCs. The source of these receptors is a woman aged 40 to 50 in good health. Some clones in this sample may be carry-over from other donors' samples.

V usage is TRBV28 and J usage is TRBJ2-5; 11 bases agree with TRBD2. The DNA end is a closer match to TRBJ2-7, so the J assignment may be wrong. The V gene's germline CDR1 is MDHEN and CDR2 SYDVKM. This CDR3 has 14 amino acids. The CDR3 region has the DNA TGTGCCAGCACCCAACTAGCGGGAGTCTACGAGCAGTACTTC. This encodes CASTQLAGVYEQYF.

V gene TRBV27 combines with J gene TRBJ2-2; D is unresolved. The CDR3 runs to 12 residues. The V end was cut by 2 bases, the J end by 6 bases, with 4 bases between. Germline CDR1 MNHEY, CDR2 SMNVEV (reference sequence). The CDR3 coding sequence is TGTGCCAGCAGTTTAGTCGCCGGGGAGCTGTTTTTT. Protein sequence: CASSLVAGELFF.

The chain is built from TRBV7-6 and TRBJ1-1, with unresolved D. V lost 5 bases and J 10 bases, leaving 20 bases between the germline ends. Per germline, CDR1 SGHVS and CDR2 FNYEAQ. The CDR3 covers 14 residues. CDR3 sequence: CASSPTDTGRVAFF. As DNA, the CDR3 is TGTGCCAGCAGCCCTACAGATACGGGTAGGGTAGCTTTCTTT. The full variable domain, in which reference TRBV7-6 and TRBJ1-1 provide the parts outside the CDR3, is GAGVSQSPRYKVTKRGQDVALRCDPISGHVSLYWYRQALGQGPEFLTYFNYEAQQDKSGLPNDRFSAERPEGSISTLTIQRTEQRDSAMYRCASSPTDTGRVAFFGQGTRLTVV.

The rearrangement joins TRBV4-1 to TRBJ2-5, with 7 bases fitting TRBD2. J was trimmed by 0 bases and V by 0 bases; bases with no gene match: 10. The CDR3 is made up of 18 amino acids. Germline lookup yields CDR1 MGHRA and CDR2 YSYEKL. The CDR3 loop reads CASSQDWGGPEHQETQYF. The CDR3 coding sequence is TGCGCCAGCAGCCAAGATTGGGGGGGACCAGAACACCAAGAGACCCAGTACTTC.

The V gene is TRBV7-9, the J gene TRBJ2-1; 12 nucleotides agree with TRBD2. V gave up 6 bases and J gave up 4 bases; unmatched junction bases: 7. This CDR3 region has 16 residues. Germline CDR1 SEHNR, CDR2 FQNEAQ (reference sequence). CDR3 sequence reads: CASSQSLAGGYNEQFF. The CDR3 DNA sequence: TGTGCCAGCAGTCAAAGCCTAGCGGGAGGGTACAATGAGCAGTTCTTC.

The chain recombines TRBV29-1 with TRBJ2-3; no clear D gene. V shed 0 bases and J shed 5 bases, with 12 bases lying between them. CDR1 and CDR2 from the germline V gene are SQVTM and ANQGSEA. The CDR3 has 14 residues. The CDR3 bases are TGCAGCGTTGAAGATCTGGGCCGTAGAGATACGCAGTATTTT. Encoded protein: CSVEDLGRRDTQYF.

This chain joins TRBV7-9 and TRBJ2-7; D possibly corresponds to TRBD2 (6 bases). The CDR3 loop spans 13 amino acids. V was pared by 3 bases and J by 5 bases, with 11 bases between. From germline, CDR1 is SEHNR and CDR2 FQNEAQ (reference sequence). This chain's CDR3 is CASSLGGVDEQYF. Here the CDR3 DNA reads TGTGCCAGCAGCTTGGGGGGAGTCGACGAGCAGTACTTC.

The rearrangement joins TRBV9 to TRBJ1-1; a possible D gene is TRBD1 (6 bases). V gave up 3 bases and J gave up 0 bases, with 12 bases separating them. The CDR3 consists of 15 residues. The germline CDR1 and CDR2 sequences are SGDLS and YYNGEE. CDR3 protein: CASSASRDMNTEAFF. As DNA, the CDR3 is TGTGCCAGCAGCGCCAGCCGGGACATGAACACTGAAGCTTTCTTT.

The genes are TRBV19 and TRBJ2-2; D gene unclear. Trimming shortened V by 6 bases and J by 0 bases, and 14 bases separated the two germline ends. The CDR3 extends over 16 amino acids. The germline CDR1 and CDR2 sequences are LNHDA and SQIVND (reference sequence). CDR3 nucleotide sequence: TGTGCCAGTAGAGATCGCGGCGGAACGAACACCGGGGAGCTGTTTTTT. It encodes CASRDRGGTNTGELFF.

The rearrangement joins TRBV4-2 to TRBJ1-2; TRBD1 matches at 7 bases. With 3 bases clipped from V and 4 bases from J, the junction kept 11 bases outside the gene matches. This CDR3 comprises 16 residues. The germline gives CDR1 LGHNA, CDR2 YNFKEQ. In nucleotides, the CDR3 is TGTGCCAGCAGCCAGTCTACAGGGGTAGGGAGCTATGGCTACACCTTC. Translated: CASSQSTGVGSYGYTF.

Only a few counts were recorded for this clone. This sequence joins TRBV11-2 and TRBJ1-4; the match to TRBD1 covers 7 bases. The CDR3 is 18 residues long. With V trimmed by 2 bases and J by 1 base, 10 bases remained unmatched. Germline assignment: CDR1 SGHAT and CDR2 FQNNGV. The CDR3 is CASSLMATGWGTNEKLFF. CDR3 nucleotides: TGTGCCAGCAGCTTAATGGCGACAGGGTGGGGAACTAATGAAAAACTGTTTTTT.

Remarks on this clone: Its ends do not fully match the called genes, so a read error is possible. The rearrangement links TRBV5-4 to TRBJ2-1; no reliable D call. The CDR3 covers 15 residues. From germline, CDR1 is SGHNT and CDR2 YYREEE (reference sequence). CDR3 in DNA: TGTGCCAGAAGCTTGCCCAACACCTCCTACAATGAGCAGTTCTTC. It specifies CARSLPNTSYNEQFF.

V is TRBV4-3 and J is TRBJ1-4; a possible D gene is TRBD1 (5 bases). Germline V gene data show CDR1 as LGHNA and CDR2 as YSLEER. Trimming removed 1 base at V and 0 bases at J, with 18 bases between. This CDR3 spans 19 amino acids. This CDR3 is CASSQASSGGSATNEKLFF. The CDR3 DNA reads TGCGCCAGCAGCCAAGCGTCGTCCGGGGGATCTGCAACTAATGAAAAACTGTTTTTT.

A few counts support this clone. This chain connects TRBV27 to TRBJ2-5; D possibly corresponds to TRBD1 (6 bases). The V end was cut by 2 bases, the J end by 4 bases, with 11 bases between. The CDR3 covers 14 residues. CDR1 and CDR2 from the germline V gene are MNHEY and SMNVEV (reference sequence). The CDR3 sequence is CASSLEGVPETQYF. The CDR3 nucleotides read TGTGCCAGCAGTTTAGAGGGGGTTCCAGAGACCCAGTACTTC.

The CDR3 DNA reads as TGTGCCACCAGCAGAGGACAGGGGGCAAGCACGAACACTGAAGCTTTCTTT. Protein sequence: CATSRGQGASTNTEAFF. The V gene is TRBV15, the J gene TRBJ1-1, with 10 positions matching TRBD1. From germline, CDR1 is LNHNV and CDR2 YYDKDF (reference sequence). The CDR3 runs to 17 residues. The ends lost 1 base at V and 1 base at J; junction bases unmatched: 6.